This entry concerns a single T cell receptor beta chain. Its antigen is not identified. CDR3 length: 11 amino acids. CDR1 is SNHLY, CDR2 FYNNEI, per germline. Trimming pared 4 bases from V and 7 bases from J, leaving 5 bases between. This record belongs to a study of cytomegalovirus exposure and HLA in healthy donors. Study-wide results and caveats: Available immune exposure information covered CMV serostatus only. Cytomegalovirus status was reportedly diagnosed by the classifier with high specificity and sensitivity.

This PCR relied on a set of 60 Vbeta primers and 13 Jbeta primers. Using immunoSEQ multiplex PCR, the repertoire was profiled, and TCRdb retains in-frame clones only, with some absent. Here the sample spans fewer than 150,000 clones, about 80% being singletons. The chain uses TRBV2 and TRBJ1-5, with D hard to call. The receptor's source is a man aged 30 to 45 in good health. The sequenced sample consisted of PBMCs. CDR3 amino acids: CASSAGQPQHF. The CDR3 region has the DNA TGTGCCAGCAGTGCGGGGCAGCCCCAGCATTTT.